Listed below are T cell receptor beta chains from one sample, sequenced in a study of blood T cell repertoires in COVID-19. Produced via immunoSEQ multiplex PCR; TCRdb's table is partial and in-frame only. Of 75,000 to 95,000 clones in the sample, roughly 80% were seen once. Sample: peripheral blood. Receptors originate from a woman aged 40-49 years with active or convalescent COVID-19. The CDR3 runs from the conserved cysteine through the conserved F or W. A D gene is named only where the DNA matches it firmly. Some rows mark clone size as missing; the rest say once, few, many or name a class of expanded clone.

TRBV7-2	TRBJ1-2	.	.	CASSSGAGIHGYTF
TRBV11-2	TRBJ1-1	.	.	CASSLEGGVTEAFF
TRBV4-3	TRBJ1-2	.	.	CASSQDRVSYGYTF
TRBV30	TRBJ1-2	.	few	CAWSGGSYGYTF
TRBV7-2	TRBJ2-2	.	.	CASSPGGRQVNTGELFF
TRBV6-5	TRBJ1-3	TRBD1	many	CASSYLDRAGNTIYF
TRBV7-2	TRBJ1-2	.	.	CASSLRHPRHGYTF
TRBV7-9	TRBJ1-1	.	.	CASSLGSLAEAFF
TRBV28	TRBJ2-1	TRBD1	.	CASSLPGQLGSNEQFF
TRBV5-1	TRBJ2-7	TRBD2	.	CASSPPTSGRAEYEQYF
TRBV5-1	TRBJ2-5	.	.	CASSLAGVYNQETQYF
TRBV11-2	TRBJ2-1	.	.	CASSMGSDNEQFF
TRBV7-2	TRBJ2-1	TRBD1	.	CASIPGQSYNEQFF
TRBV11-2	TRBJ1-4	.	.	CASSLRGSAGRWDEKLFF
TRBV19	TRBJ2-3	.	.	CASRGVTDTQYF
TRBV10-3	TRBJ1-2	TRBD1	.	CAISANLQTSGQYYGYTF
TRBV27	TRBJ2-1	TRBD1	.	CASSLLWDRTYNEQFF
TRBV20-1	TRBJ1-5	TRBD1	.	CSASRGQSYQPQHF
TRBV6-2/TRBV6-3	TRBJ2-2	.	.	CASSPRTDANTGELFF
TRBV5-6	TRBJ1-4	.	.	CASSSYRGTTNEKLFF
TRBV19	TRBJ2-7	TRBD1	.	CASSPGTGVGSYEQYF
TRBV11-3	TRBJ2-4	TRBD2	.	CASSLDLGVTSGSNIQYF
TRBV5-1	TRBJ2-1	TRBD2	.	CASSPTSGAYNEQFF
TRBV4-1	TRBJ1-5	.	few	CASSQEAWTGGNQPQHF
TRBV6-4	TRBJ2-1	TRBD2	.	CASSRGGTASEQFF
TRBV6-2/TRBV6-3	TRBJ2-3	.	.	CASSNKQGGYTDTQYF
TRBV12-3/TRBV12-4	TRBJ1-1	.	once	CASSSQYTEAFF
TRBV2	TRBJ1-1	.	few	CASNPRRTSEAFF
TRBV4-2	TRBJ1-1	.	.	CASSPRNGLENEAFF
TRBV11-2	TRBJ2-7	TRBD2	.	CASSFRGGRAYEQYF
TRBV7-2	TRBJ1-2	.	.	CASSSRGLTGNYGYTF
TRBV6-5	TRBJ2-5	TRBD2	once	CASSYRLAGGQETQYF
TRBV27	TRBJ2-1	.	.	CASRRRGAYNEQFF
TRBV12-5	TRBJ2-3	TRBD1	.	CASGLVLQGADTQYF
TRBV11-2	TRBJ1-3	TRBD1	.	CASSTVTGLSGNTIYF
TRBV7-9	TRBJ2-2	TRBD1	medium-sized	CASSPPTTGPIGELFF
TRBV19	TRBJ1-6	TRBD1	.	CASSYPTRDRDIGSPLHF
TRBV24-1	TRBJ1-4	TRBD1	.	CATSEAGGTNEKLFF
TRBV7-2	TRBJ2-1	TRBD2	.	CASSRTIAGGYNEQFF
TRBV5-1	TRBJ2-3	.	.	CASSLYYTDTQYF
TRBV5-4	TRBJ1-3	.	.	CASSLFAGPGNTIYF
TRBV18	TRBJ1-6	.	.	CASSPQSSSNSPLHF
TRBV28	TRBJ1-2	.	.	CASSVQGERGYTF
TRBV19	TRBJ1-5	.	.	CASSIILYSNQPQHF
TRBV21-1	TRBJ1-1	.	.	CASTEKPQTLPIAFF